Following are 9 T cell receptor beta chains from one sample sequenced in a study of regulatory T cells in long-lasting Graves disease. Building the TCR beta libraries relied on iRepertoire HTBI primers, and CDR3 regions underwent Arm-PCR. TCRdb recomputed calls from the multiplex PCR reads with MiXCR, one row per CDR3 protein. Of about 450,000 distinct CDR3 sequences listed, around a quarter are singletons. Stated time point: persistent/refractory GD, antithyroid drugs over 5 years with positive TRAb. PBMC-derived RNA was used for the TCR library. The source was peripheral blood mononuclear cells (PBMCs), collected when the disease was refractory, from a patient treated with antithyroid drugs. All receptors derive from a female donor with Graves disease.

The gene calls are TRBV28 and TRBJ2-6; 7 positions agree with TRBD1. This CDR3 region has 16 residues. Germline CDR1 reads MDHEN; CDR2 reads SYDVKM. Trimming took 8 bases from V and 2 from J; bases not matched to a gene: 9. The CDR3 is CASAPGQTAGANVLTF. For the CDR3, the DNA is TGTGCCAGCGCTCCGGGACAGACGGCTGGGGCCAACGTCCTGACTTTC. Using reference TRBV28 and TRBJ2-6 for the parts outside the CDR3, the full variable domain is DVKVTQSSRYLVKRTGEKVFLECVQDMDHENMFWYRQDPGLGLRLIYFSYDVKMKEKGDIPEGYSVSREKKERFSLILESASTNQTSMYLCASAPGQTAGANVLTFGAGSRLTVL.

As regards this clonotype: A much larger clonotype is one base distant, so this may be a read error. This chain uses TRBV2 with TRBJ2-2; 7 bases are shared with TRBD1. The CDR3 runs to 16 residues. The V and J ends lost 6 bases and 3 bases, in that order; junction bases with no gene match: 10. From germline, CDR1 is SNHLY and CDR2 FYNNEI. CDR3 region: CASSVGQAGYTGELFF. The CDR3 nucleotides are TGTGCCAGCAGCGTAGGACAGGCGGGTTACACCGGGGAGCTGTTTTTT.

This clonotype was observed many times. As DNA, the CDR3 is TGTGCCAGCAGTTTGCCCCCAGTGGACAGGGGAAGTTACGAGCAGTACTTC. Translated, it gives CASSLPPVDRGSYEQYF. The chain recombines TRBV28 with TRBJ2-7, with 9 nucleotides matching TRBD1. J was trimmed by 4 bases and V by 3 bases; bases with no gene match: 13. CDR3 size: 17 residues. Per the germline V gene, CDR1 is MDHEN and CDR2 is SYDVKM. Combining the CDR3 with reference TRBV28 and TRBJ2-7 gives the whole variable domain DVKVTQSSRYLVKRTGEKVFLECVQDMDHENMFWYRQDPGLGLRLIYFSYDVKMKEKGDIPEGYSVSREKKERFSLILESASTNQTSMYLCASSLPPVDRGSYEQYFGPGTRLTVT.

The chain combines TRBV5-1 with TRBJ2-1; possibly TRBD1 for D (5 bases). CDR3 length: 16 residues. Trimming removed 0 bases from V and 7 bases from J, with 17 bases in between. CDR1 SGHRS and CDR2 YFSETQ come from the germline V gene. This CDR3 reads CASSLVTGAPSNEQFF. The CDR3 bases are TGCGCCAGCAGCTTGGTTACAGGTGCACCCAGTAATGAGCAGTTCTTC.

This clonotype was observed at least ten times. The V and J genes are TRBV30 and TRBJ2-5; D is unresolved. The V and J ends lost 2 bases and 4 bases respectively, with 2 bases between them. This CDR3 region has 10 residues. Germline assignment: CDR1 GTSNPN and CDR2 SVGIG (reference sequence). CDR3 coding DNA: TGTGCCTGGAGTTCAGAGACCCAGTACTTC. As protein: CAWSSETQYF.

The table lists this clonotype with many counts. In DNA, the CDR3 is TGTGCCAGCAGTCTCGATTGGGGGACCATCCACGCGGCAGCTTTCTTT. Amino acid sequence: CASSLDWGTIHAAAFF. The chain joins TRBV12-3 or TRBV12-4 to TRBJ1-1, with a tentative D call TRBD1 (5 bases). The CDR3 spans 16 residues. Trimming left V 5 bases short and J 10 bases short, with 26 bases between.

Comment on this clonotype: A much larger clone lies a single base off, so this may be a read error. Written as DNA, the CDR3 is TGTGCCACGGGCTCGGTGGGAGTGGGGGAGACCCAGTACTTC. This encodes CATGSVGVGETQYF. The chain joins TRBV28 to TRBJ2-5, with D possibly TRBD2 on 5 matching bases. Germline values: CDR1 MDHEN, CDR2 SYDVKM. Trimming removed 10 bases from V and 5 bases from J, with 20 bases in between. The CDR3 spans 14 residues.

This clonotype was picked up a small number of times. V and J are TRBV29-1 and TRBJ2-4; weak D call: TRBD1 (6 bases). Germline CDR1 reads SQVTM; CDR2 reads ANQGSEA. V gave up 7 bases and J gave up 1 base, with 14 bases separating them. This CDR3 is built from 14 residues. The CDR3 bases are TGCAGCGCGTCAGGGGATCTGGCCAAAAACATTCAGTACTTC. It codes for CSASGDLAKNIQYF. Together with reference TRBV29-1 and TRBJ2-4, the CDR3 gives the full variable domain: SAVISQKPSRDICQRGTSLTIQCQVDSQVTMMFWYRQQPGQSLTLIATANQGSEATYESGFVIDKFPISRPNLTFSTLTVSNMSPEDSSIYLCSASGDLAKNIQYFGAGTRLSVL.

This clonotype was seen at least ten times. The chain joins TRBV7-2 to TRBJ2-5; 8 nucleotides match TRBD2. The V and J ends lost 5 bases and 5 bases, in that order; junction bases with no gene match: 7. The CDR3 loop spans 14 amino acids. Germline V gene sequence: CDR1 SGHTA, CDR2 FQGNSA. The CDR3 region is CASSLSGKGETQYF. The CDR3 DNA follows: TGTGCCAGCAGCCTTAGCGGGAAGGGGGAGACCCAGTACTTC.